The entry below describes one TCR beta chain. Its target is unknown. This sample is part of a study of graft-versus-host responses after intestinal transplantation. Study in general: Following induction with anti-thymocyte globulin, all recipients were given tacrolimus and steroids for about three years.

The trim removed 7 bases at V and 4 bases at J, leaving 4 bases unmatched. Germline V gene sequence: CDR1 WSHSY, CDR2 SAAADI. The CDR3 is made up of 14 amino acids. Some clones are missing from TCRdb's copy, which holds only in-frame ones; the method was immunoSEQ multiplex PCR. Altogether about 14,000 clones are present, over 75% being singletons, with the ten largest covering under 5%. Lamina propria and intraepithelial lymphocytes were released by processing graft tissue. Study outcomes and limitations: The presence of high graft-versus-host to host-versus-graft clonal ratios in allografts characterized patients with graft-donor T cell macrochimerism. Among recipient marrow samples, GvH clones were found; some appeared first in ileum or blood. Peak GvH clone levels in circulation were associated with early post-transplant HvG declines.

Here the sequenced sample was ileum tissue, taken just under 28 days after intestinal transplant. The chain joins TRBV10-2 to TRBJ2-2, with 9 bases aligning to TRBD1. This TCR came from a human patient who received an intestinal transplant, so some T cells may come from the graft donor. CDR3 sequence: CASTPGQGTGELFF. The CDR3 nucleotides read TGCGCCAGCACCCCGGGACAGGGCACCGGGGAGCTGTTTTTT.